This passage covers 25 T cell receptor beta chains from one sample sequenced in a study of CD8 T cells in ankylosing spondylitis. Antigens of these TCRs are unknown. Study-wide points: The study identified a TCR beta motif of fewer than 10 highly homologous variants that appeared characteristic of ankylosing spondylitis blood.

TCRdb reprocessed the 5' RACE reads via MiXCR and lists one record per CDR3 protein. This repertoire shows more than 300,000 distinct CDR3 sequences, around 7.6% found once; its top ten account for less than 15%. Sequencing was performed on blood, either unsorted or a sorted T cell fraction (not recorded which). Receptors were obtained from a male donor with ankylosing spondylitis.

This clonotype was seen many times. The V gene is TRBV6-5, the J gene TRBJ1-5; 8 bases fit TRBD1. The length of the CDR3 is 16 residues. V was pared by 4 bases and J by 1 base, with 6 bases of the junction left unmatched. Germline loops: CDR1 MNHEY, CDR2 SVGAGI. The CDR3 spells CASSLSGGRSNQPQHF. CDR3 in DNA: TGTGCCAGCAGTTTATCAGGGGGCCGGAGCAATCAGCCCCAGCATTTT.

The J gene is TRBJ2-7, the V gene TRBV28; D is unresolved. This CDR3 contains 13 residues. Trimming pared 6 bases from V and 4 bases from J, leaving 13 bases between. Germline CDR1 MDHEN, CDR2 SYDVKM. The CDR3 is CASRPTTPYEQYF. CDR3 nucleotide sequence: TGTGCCAGCAGACCTACCACCCCATACGAGCAGTACTTC.

The CDR3 nucleotides are TGCGCCAGCAGGCCCTCGGGACTTCAAGAGACCCAGTACTTC. Translating it yields CASRPSGLQETQYF. The rearrangement uses TRBV5-1 and TRBJ2-5, with D perhaps matching TRBD2 (6 bases). V lost 5 bases to trimming and J lost 2 bases, with 13 bases between them. Germline V lookup: CDR1 SGHRS, CDR2 YFSETQ. This CDR3 has 14 residues.

This clonotype has at least ten counts. The chain has TRBV7-9 and TRBJ2-7; D is possibly TRBD1 or TRBD2 (5 bases each). Germline V gives CDR1 SEHNR, CDR2 FQNEAQ (reference sequence). The CDR3 contains 13 residues. The ends were cut back, 5 bases at V and 3 bases at J, with 11 bases in the middle. For the CDR3, the DNA is TGTGCCAGCAGCCGGGACGGAAACTACGAGCAGTACTTC. Translated, it gives CASSRDGNYEQYF.

This chain links TRBV7-9 with TRBJ1-1; tentative D call: TRBD1 (6 bases). Trimming took off 2 bases at V and 5 bases at J, with 9 bases between the two ends. Germline loops: CDR1 SEHNR, CDR2 FQNEAQ (reference sequence). The CDR3 has 13 residues. The CDR3 DNA sequence: TGTGCCAGCAGCTTACAGGGGCCTACTGAAGCTTTCTTT. Its translation is CASSLQGPTEAFF.

The rearrangement links TRBV7-8 to TRBJ2-1; 9 bases are a match to TRBD2. This CDR3 is built from 12 residues. CDR1 SGHVS and CDR2 FQNEAQ come from the germline V gene. With 4 bases clipped from V and 16 bases from J, the junction kept 8 bases outside the gene matches. The CDR3 spells CASSWTSARSFF. CDR3 bases: TGTGCCAGCAGCTGGACTAGCGCCCGGAGCTTCTTC.

This clonotype was counted only a few times. This chain links TRBV7-7 with TRBJ2-2; TRBD1 might be the D (5 bases). CDR3 length equals 15 residues. V gave up 1 base and J gave up 6 bases, with 12 bases separating them. From germline, CDR1 is SSHAT and CDR2 FNYEAQ (reference sequence). Here the CDR3 reads CASSLVPGLAGELFF. The CDR3 nucleotides are TGTGCCAGCAGCTTAGTGCCAGGGCTGGCCGGGGAGCTGTTTTTT.

The gene calls are TRBV20-1 and TRBJ2-1; 10 bases are shared with TRBD2. The V segment lost 3 bases and the J segment 0 bases; nucleotides outside the gene matches: 5. Per germline, CDR1 DFQATT and CDR2 SNEGSKA (reference sequence). This CDR3 comprises 16 residues. The CDR3 spells CSASPGLADSYNEQFF. DNA for the CDR3: TGCAGTGCTAGCCCCGGACTAGCGGACTCCTACAATGAGCAGTTCTTC.

This clonotype was counted only a few times. The chain employs TRBV7-9 and TRBJ2-3; TRBD2 aligns across 9 bases. V was clipped by 5 bases and J by 8 bases; unmatched bases: 5. The CDR3 spans 13 residues. The V gene's germline CDR1 is SEHNR and CDR2 FQNEAQ (reference sequence). The CDR3 loop is CASSPRGLATQYF. Written as DNA, the CDR3 is TGTGCCAGCAGCCCCCGGGGACTAGCTACGCAGTATTTT.

There are a few counts of this clonotype. This chain connects TRBV30 to TRBJ2-2; D unresolved. CDR3 length equals 13 residues. From germline, CDR1 is GTSNPN and CDR2 SVGIG (reference sequence). V lost 0 bases, J lost 8 bases, and 10 bases lay in between. The CDR3: CAWSVRATGELFF. Written as DNA, the CDR3 is TGTGCCTGGAGTGTACGGGCGACGGGGGAGCTGTTTTTT.

This clonotype was seen more than once but under ten times. The chain has TRBV6-5 and TRBJ1-6, with a weak D call TRBD1 (5 bases). CDR1 and CDR2 (germline): MNHEY, SVGAGI. The CDR3 runs to 16 residues. V lost 1 base and J 4 bases, leaving 11 bases between the germline ends. The CDR3 nucleotides are TGTGCCAGCAGTTACTATGGGGGGAGATATAATTCACCCCTCCACTTT. Amino acids: CASSYYGGRYNSPLHF.

This chain joins TRBV25-1 and TRBJ2-3; the D gene is possibly TRBD2 (5 bases). The CDR3 has 15 amino acids. Germline V gene lookup returns CDR1 MGHDK and CDR2 SYGVNS. V was cut by 3 bases and J by 0 bases, with 10 bases left in between. The CDR3 sequence is CASSDQRTSTDTQYF. CDR3 sequence (DNA): TGTGCCAGCAGTGACCAGAGGACTAGCACAGATACGCAGTATTTT. Complete variable domain (other parts from reference TRBV25-1 and TRBJ2-3): EADIYQTPRYLVIGTGKKITLECSQTMGHDKMYWYQQDPGMELHLIHYSYGVNSTEKGDLSSESTVSRIRTEHFPLTLESARPSHTSQYLCASSDQRTSTDTQYFGPGTRLTVL.

This clonotype appeared a few times. The chain uses TRBV12-5 and TRBJ2-1, with D uncertain. This CDR3 has 15 residues. The germline CDR1 and CDR2 sequences are LGHNT and FRNRAP. V was cut by 0 bases and J by 4 bases, with 10 bases left in between. The chain's CDR3 is CASGLVLGRYNEQFF. The CDR3 DNA reads as TGTGCTAGTGGTTTGGTATTAGGGCGATACAATGAGCAGTTCTTC.

This rearrangement joins TRBV5-1 to TRBJ2-5; 11 nucleotides agree with TRBD2. Germline-derived CDR1 and CDR2 are SGHRS and YFSETQ. The junction had 14 bases not matched to a gene; V was cut back by 3 bases and J by 4 bases. The CDR3 extends over 18 amino acids. CDR3 nucleotide sequence: TGCGCCAGCAGCTCCACATTACTAGCGGGAGTTTCGGCAGAGACCCAGTACTTC. It codes for CASSSTLLAGVSAETQYF.

This clonotype was counted only a few times. The chain is built from TRBV5-1 and TRBJ2-3; no definite D call. V was cut by 4 bases and J by 1 base, with 22 bases left in between. CDR1 and CDR2 (germline): SGHRS, YFSETQ. The CDR3 is 18 residues long. Here the CDR3 DNA reads TGCGCCAGCAGCCCATATCAATCTGGGGTACCCGGCACAGATACGCAGTATTTT. Translating it yields CASSPYQSGVPGTDTQYF.

This clonotype was counted only a few times. This rearrangement joins TRBV7-2 to TRBJ2-3; D may be TRBD2 (5 bases). Germline values: CDR1 SGHTA, CDR2 FQGNSA. This CDR3 region has 13 residues. V was pared by 2 bases and J by 4 bases, with 7 bases between. CDR3 DNA sequence: TGTGCCAGCAGCTTAACCGGGGCAGATACGCAGTATTTT. Amino acid sequence: CASSLTGADTQYF.

The chain carries TRBV29-1 and TRBJ2-5, with no clear D. V lost 3 bases and J lost 5, with 7 bases in between. Germline V gene lookup returns CDR1 SQVTM and CDR2 ANQGSEA. The CDR3 extends over 11 amino acids. The CDR3 DNA reads TGCAGCGTTGAGGAAAAGGAGACCCAGTACTTC. Its protein product is CSVEEKETQYF.

The CDR3 bases are TGTGCCAGCAGTCTTACCCGGACAGGCCACAATGAGCAGTTCTTC. It codes for CASSLTRTGHNEQFF. The genes are TRBV6-1 and TRBJ2-1; TRBD1 matches at 7 bases. J lost 5 bases, V lost 5 bases, and 9 bases had no gene match. In germline, CDR1 is MNHNS, CDR2 SASEGT. CDR3 length: 15 residues.

This clonotype was counted many times. The genes are TRBV12-3 or TRBV12-4 and TRBJ2-7; TRBD1 agrees at 7 bases. The CDR3 runs to 13 residues. The ends lost 5 bases at V and 3 bases at J; junction bases unmatched: 4. This CDR3 is CASSPGQFYEQYF. Written as DNA, the CDR3 is TGTGCCAGCAGTCCGGGACAGTTCTACGAGCAGTACTTC.

The chain joins TRBV5-1 to TRBJ2-2; D might be TRBD2 (6 bases). Between the trimmed V and J ends, which lost 1 base and 2 bases, there was a span of 12 bases. Per the germline V gene, CDR1 is SGHRS and CDR2 is YFSETQ. The CDR3 runs 16 residues. For the CDR3, the DNA is TGCGCCAGCAGCTTGCGCGTTAGCGGAAACACCGGGGAGCTGTTTTTT. Its translation: CASSLRVSGNTGELFF.

The chain couples TRBV20-1 to TRBJ2-1; D unresolved. Germline loops: CDR1 DFQATT, CDR2 SNEGSKA (reference sequence). Trimming left V 3 bases short and J 6 bases short, with 6 bases between. The CDR3 has 11 residues. CDR3 nucleotide sequence: TGCAGTGCTAGCGGTGGCAATGAGCAGTTCTTC. Translating it yields CSASGGNEQFF.

This clonotype was counted ten times or more. For the CDR3, the DNA is TGCAGTGCTAGAGATCAGAGGGGACAGGGATTTGAAGCTTTCTTT. Translation: CSARDQRGQGFEAFF. This sequence joins TRBV20-1 and TRBJ1-1, with 9 positions matching TRBD1. V lost 0 bases and J lost 7; bases outside the gene matches: 9. The CDR3 is made up of 15 amino acids. The germline V gene encodes CDR1 DFQATT and CDR2 SNEGSKA (reference sequence).

In this sample, this clonotype turned up a few times. The V gene is TRBV20-1, the J gene TRBJ2-7; the match to TRBD2 covers 9 bases. Germline-derived CDR1 and CDR2 are DFQATT and SNEGSKA (reference sequence). This CDR3 spans 14 amino acids. The trim removed 3 bases at V and 4 bases at J, leaving 7 bases unmatched. The DNA for the CDR3 is TGCAGTGCTAGTCTAGCGGGGAAAAGTTACGAGCAGTACTTC. Protein sequence: CSASLAGKSYEQYF.

The chain recombines TRBV4-2 with TRBJ2-1, with D hard to call. This CDR3 is 13 amino acids long. Germline CDR1 LGHNA, CDR2 YNFKEQ. V lost 1 base to trimming and J lost 8 bases, with 9 bases between them. CDR3 sequence: CASSQVRVDEQFF. DNA for the CDR3: TGTGCCAGCAGCCAAGTCCGGGTAGATGAGCAGTTCTTC.

The table lists this clonotype with a few counts. The chain combines TRBV5-1 with TRBJ2-2, with no clear D. Between the trimmed V and J ends, which lost 4 bases and 3 bases, there was a span of 7 bases. The CDR3 is 13 amino acids. Germline V lookup: CDR1 SGHRS, CDR2 YFSETQ. DNA of the CDR3: TGCGCCAGCAGCCATAGCTACACCGGGGAGCTGTTTTTT. Encoded protein: CASSHSYTGELFF.